This entry describes one TCR beta chain. This clonotype was seen a handful of times. The target of this receptor is not known. Per-nucleotide qualities are absent, and no much larger clonotype sits a single base away. Spanning cysteine to phenylalanine, the CDR3 consists of 14 amino acids. Only the CDR3 part of the read is kept: 42 bases, read in frame from the first base. The record originates from a study of vaccination and CD4 T cells after COVID-19 (dated by TCRdb to the early 2020s). About the study as a whole: Convalescent patients had a positive SARS-CoV-2 result on nasal swab PCR, and of these patients, nine had mild disease and one had severe disease. The spike-specific CD4+ TCR repertoire was compared before and after mRNA vaccination in ten to eleven COVID-19 convalescent patients and a few infection-naive healthy vaccine recipients. The cultures were stimulated with overlapping spike peptide pools from SARS-CoV-2 and from the common cold coronaviruses HCoV-NL63, HCoV-OC43 and HCoV-229E. The convalescent cohort included six males and four females, with two Hispanic individuals, seven Caucasians, two Asians and one multiracial person. Two doses of either the Pfizer-BioNTech BNT162b2 vaccine (n=8) or the Moderna mRNA-1273 vaccine (n=2) were administered to participants. For a few convalescent patients, samples were collected at an early post-vaccination timepoint (day 14) as well as at a late post-vaccination timepoint (days 161 to 241). Post-COVID blood samples from convalescent patients were collected a median of roughly 100 days after diagnosis, with a range of about 30 to 170 days. As controls, cultures received a CEFX viral epitope pool (the positive control), an HIV-1 Nef peptide pool (the negative control), or no peptide at all. The time from the second vaccine dose to post-vaccine blood sampling had a median of roughly 70 days and ranged from about 14 to 250 days. Points the paper makes about the study in general: Only a relatively small number of convalescent patients were included in the study, and early timepoints following natural infection were not analyzed. Although the median number of SARS-CoV-2-reactive clonotypes went up from around 20 after infection to some 37 after vaccination, the increase was not significant. In convalescent patients, nearly all vaccine-specific clones (304 of 307) were found to be mono-reactive for SARS-CoV-2 spike rather than cross-reactive with common cold coronaviruses. In convalescent patients, a median around 90% of post-vaccine SARS-CoV-2-reactive clones were detected only after vaccination, suggesting vaccine-specific priming.

The library was built by means of PCR. DNA from cultured CD4+ T cells underwent TCR sequencing with the Oncomine TCR Beta short-read assay at the Johns Hopkins FTIC core. Genomic DNA was extracted from the cultured CD4+ T cells with the QIAamp micro DNA kit. Oncomine TCR Beta libraries from cultured CD4+ T cells were pooled with unique dual indexes and sequenced on an Illumina iSeq 100. Processing in the source paper ran as follows. Non-productive sequences were removed, and CDR3s not starting with C, not ending with F or W, or shorter than 7 amino acids were discarded. Antigen-specific clonotypes were identified with the MANAFEST web application by comparing peptide-stimulated wells with reference and other culture wells. For a clone to be called positive, the clone needed an FDR below 0.05, an odds ratio above 5, and a productive frequency above 0.1% in at least two of three replicate wells. Clonotypes that were significantly expanded in both SARS-CoV-2 spike wells and at least one common cold coronavirus spike condition were defined as cross-reactive. Using R version 3.6.1, CDR3 homology was evaluated through Levenshtein distances (stringdist) along with unrooted phylogenetic trees (ape). TCRdb trimmed public reads at Q25 via fastp, called clones via MiXCR and kept in-frame beta chains. When rows share a CDR3 protein, they turn into one entry using the most common DNA and genes. TCRdb assigned the V and J calls; the authors' analysis was not used. In all, the sample holds some 23,000 distinct CDR3 sequences, and over 40% of those were seen once. Approximately 5.4% of the sample rests with the top ten.

The time point label of this sample denotes: late sampling 161 to 241 days after vaccination in three convalescent patients. The treatment or condition tag for this specimen amounts to: approximately nine-day PBMC culture with coronavirus spike peptide pools or control peptides (ViraFEST assay). The ViraFEST assay was used in the study, in which antigen-specific T cells were expanded with peptide pools and expanded clonotypes were subsequently identified by TCR sequencing. Positive SARS-CoV-2 PCR tests in the convalescent patients dated from March to December 2020, before Alpha, Beta and Delta variants emerged in the United States. Under 2.5 million PBMCs per well were cultured in IMDM with approximately 5% human AB serum and about 9.2 IU/ml IL-2, plus 10 ug/ml peptide pools. Half of the culture medium was replaced with fresh IL-2-containing medium on days 3 and 7. After roughly 9 days of culture, CD4+ T cells were isolated by negative selection with the EasySep CD4+ T cell isolation kit. PBMCs were separated from whole blood using Ficoll-Paque Plus gradient centrifugation and then either used fresh or cryopreserved at -140C. Culture conditions were generally each tested in triplicate wells.

The sequencing used CD4+ T cells from blood, cultured in vitro, collected about 7 months after SARS-CoV-2 vaccination. The chain joins TRBV21-1 to TRBJ2-7; TRBD1 is the table's D call and was not checked against the DNA. TRBV21-1 is described as a pseudogene. This clonotype was sampled from a human donor who had recovered from COVID-19. In nucleotide form, the sequence is TGTGCCAGCAGCAAAGAACAGGGGGCGGGCGAGCAGTACTTC. This yields the protein CASSKEQGAGEQYF.